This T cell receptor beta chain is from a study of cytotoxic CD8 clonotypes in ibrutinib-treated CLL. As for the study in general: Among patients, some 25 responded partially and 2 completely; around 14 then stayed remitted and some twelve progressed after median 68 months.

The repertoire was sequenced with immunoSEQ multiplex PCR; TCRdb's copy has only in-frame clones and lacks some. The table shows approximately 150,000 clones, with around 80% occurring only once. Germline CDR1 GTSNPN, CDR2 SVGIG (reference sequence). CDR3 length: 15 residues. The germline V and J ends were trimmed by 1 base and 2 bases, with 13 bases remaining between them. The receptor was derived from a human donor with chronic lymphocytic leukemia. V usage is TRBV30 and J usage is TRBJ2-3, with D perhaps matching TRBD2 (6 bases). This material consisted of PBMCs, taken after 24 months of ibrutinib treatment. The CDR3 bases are TGTGCCTGGAGTGCCGGGGGTATGATCACAGATACGCAGTATTTT. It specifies CAWSAGGMITDTQYF.